The clone carrying this T cell receptor beta chain has more than one count but fewer than ten. TCRdb reprocessed the 5' RACE reads via MiXCR and lists one record per CDR3 protein. The data contain nearly 550,000 distinct CDR3 sequences, over 15% of them seen just once; the ten biggest clones take up roughly an eighth. This entry belongs to a study of T cells after yellow fever vaccination. Germline CDR1 reads SGHRS; CDR2 reads YFSETQ. Trimming took off 0 bases at V and 6 bases at J, with 7 bases between the two ends. The CDR3 runs to 13 residues. The source is a man between 25 and 39 years old who received the YFV17D yellow fever vaccine. The sample in question was PBMCs, obtained 15 days after the yellow fever booster vaccination. The rearrangement joins TRBV5-1 to TRBJ2-1; D unclear. The CDR3 loop is CASSLVQSNEQFF. The CDR3 DNA follows: TGCGCCAGCAGCTTGGTTCAAAGCAATGAGCAGTTCTTC.